Following are 26 T cell receptor beta chains from one sample sequenced in a study of read filtering for tumor transcriptome and immune sequencing (TCRdb year 2020). TCRdb lists the instrument as Illumina HiSeq 4000. The Immunoverse kit was used to build TCR libraries from 400 to 500 ng RNA, with molecular barcoded adaptors covering alpha/delta and beta/gamma chains. TCRdb reprocessed the public reads (quality trimming at Q25 with fastp, clone calling with MiXCR) and kept in-frame beta chains. One record per CDR3 amino acid sequence lists the most common genes and DNA. This sample holds 5,000 to 6,500 distinct CDR3 sequences; 21% were observed only once. 20% to 25% of the sample goes to the ten largest clones. Material: a population of CD138-negative cells sorted from bone marrow. Read against the paper, the sample's cell subset or site label means: bone marrow mononuclear cells depleted of CD138+ plasma/myeloma cells by negative magnetic selection. All receptors derive from a donor aged 40 or over with multiple myeloma.

Within the sample, this clonotype is medium-sized. The chain carries TRBV21-1 and TRBJ2-2; the table's D call, TRBD1, was not checked against the DNA. TRBV21-1 is a pseudogene segment. The CDR3 extends over 14 amino acids. Here the CDR3 reads CASSKTENTGELFF. The CDR3 nucleotides read TGTGCCAGCAGCAAGACAGAGAACACCGGGGAGCTGTTTTTT.

Relative to its sample, this clonotype is medium-sized. The chain uses TRBV7-8 and TRBJ2-2; tentative D call: TRBD2 (5 bases). The germline V gene encodes CDR1 SGHVS and CDR2 FQNEAQ. CDR3 length: 16 residues. Trimming left V 5 bases short and J 0 bases short, with 13 bases between. CDR3 sequence: CASSPQGSANTGELFF. DNA of the CDR3: TGTGCCAGCAGCCCCCAAGGGAGCGCGAACACCGGGGAGCTGTTTTTT.

This clonotype is classed as medium-sized. The chain has TRBV29-1 and TRBJ2-1, with 9 positions matching TRBD2. CDR3 length: 16 amino acids. With V trimmed by 7 bases and J by 5 bases, 15 bases remained unmatched. Germline V gives CDR1 SQVTM, CDR2 ANQGSEA. Here the CDR3 DNA reads TGCAGCGCCCCAACTGTTAGCGGGAGTCAGGACAATGAGCAGTTCTTC. This codes for CSAPTVSGSQDNEQFF.

This clonotype was recorded at least ten times. This chain connects TRBV7-2 to TRBJ2-1; 7 bases match TRBD2. V shed 5 bases and J 5 bases; nucleotides not matched to a gene: 12. This CDR3 is built from 16 residues. Per germline, CDR1 SGHTA and CDR2 FQGNSA. CDR3 sequence: CASSRRGGRIDNEQFF. In nucleotides, the CDR3 is TGTGCCAGCAGCCGCCGGGGCGGGAGAATAGACAATGAGCAGTTCTTC.

This clonotype appeared many times. The chain couples TRBV18 to TRBJ1-4; no definite D call. CDR3 length: 16 residues. V lost 3 bases and J 1 base, leaving 12 bases between the germline ends. Germline assignment: CDR1 KGHSH and CDR2 LQKENI. DNA of the CDR3: TGTGCCAGCTCACCGAATCCGGATCAAACTAATGAAAAACTGTTTTTT. This encodes CASSPNPDQTNEKLFF.

This clonotype is termed medium-sized. J is TRBJ2-5 and V is TRBV29-1, with TRBD1 matching over 10 bases. The CDR3 extends over 14 amino acids. V shed 6 bases and J 2 bases; nucleotides not matched to a gene: 6. Looked up from germline, CDR1 is SQVTM and CDR2 is ANQGSEA. The CDR3 sequence: CSVDRTGGQETQYF. The CDR3 DNA reads TGCAGCGTCGATCGGACAGGGGGTCAAGAGACCCAGTACTTC.

This clonotype was observed at least ten times. Here the CDR3 reads CASSSPSDRWTQYF. DNA of the CDR3: TGTGCCAGCAGTTCCCCCTCAGACAGGTGGACGCAGTATTTT. V usage is TRBV28 and J usage is TRBJ2-3; TRBD1 might be the D (6 bases). Germline lookup yields CDR1 MDHEN and CDR2 SYDVKM. With 4 bases removed from V and 9 bases from J, the gap between germline ends came to 17 bases. CDR3 length: 14 amino acids. The full variable domain, in which reference TRBV28 and TRBJ2-3 provide the parts outside the CDR3, is DVKVTQSSRYLVKRTGEKVFLECVQDMDHENMFWYRQDPGLGLRLIYFSYDVKMKEKGDIPEGYSVSREKKERFSLILESASTNQTSMYLCASSSPSDRWTQYFGPGTRLTVL.

On this clonotype itself: A much larger clonotype is one base distant, so this may be a read error. V usage is TRBV5-4 and J usage is TRBJ2-1, with D possibly being TRBD1 (5 bases). CDR1 is SGHNT, CDR2 YYREEE, per germline (reference sequence). Trimming took 3 bases from V and 4 from J, leaving 17 bases between them. CDR3 length: 16 residues. In DNA, the CDR3 is TGTGCCAGCAGCTCTCGTGGGGCAGGGCGTTACAATGAGCAGTTCTTC. Its translation is CASSSRGAGRYNEQFF.

By proportion, this clonotype is medium-sized (0.01 to 0.1%). The chain joins TRBV20-1 to TRBJ2-1; 13 positions match TRBD2. This CDR3 spans 16 amino acids. Germline CDR1 is DFQATT and CDR2 is SNEGSKA (reference sequence). After removal of 3 bases from V and 6 bases from J, the junction contained 8 bases not matched to a gene. The CDR3 DNA reads as TGCAGTGCTAGGACCGGGACTAGCGGGGCCCCCAATGAGCAGTTCTTC. Protein sequence: CSARTGTSGAPNEQFF.

In its sample, this clonotype was seen a few times. The junction departs from germline at one end; a sequencing error may be responsible. V usage is TRBV19 and J usage is TRBJ2-2; TRBD2 matches 9 bases. The CDR3 length is 16 residues. Per germline, CDR1 LNHDA and CDR2 SQIVND (reference sequence). Here the CDR3 reads CASRPPGPAGGGEPFF. In DNA, the CDR3 is TGTGCCAGTAGACCACCGGGACCAGCGGGAGGCGGGGAGCCGTTTTTT.

This clonotype was recorded at least ten times. V usage is TRBV5-1 and J usage is TRBJ2-7, with 7 bases identical to TRBD1. V lost 1 base to trimming and J lost 7 bases; unmatched junction nucleotides: 11. This CDR3 comprises 15 residues. CDR1 SGHRS and CDR2 YFSETQ come from the germline V gene. CDR3 residues: CASSLLTGSPGEQYF. CDR3 nucleotide sequence: TGCGCCAGCAGCTTGCTGACAGGGTCTCCGGGGGAGCAGTACTTC.

The table lists this clonotype with many counts. CDR3 residues: CASLLSGANVLTF. The CDR3 DNA sequence: TGTGCCAGCTTACTGTCTGGGGCCAACGTCCTGACTTTC. The rearrangement links TRBV12-3 or TRBV12-4 to TRBJ2-6; D gene uncertain. V was pared by 8 bases and J by 1 base, with 6 bases between. This CDR3 has 13 residues.

V usage is TRBV29-1 and J usage is TRBJ2-5; no definite D call. The CDR3 has 12 residues. Trimming removed 6 bases from V and 5 bases from J, with 13 bases in between. The germline CDR1 and CDR2 sequences are SQVTM and ANQGSEA. Written as DNA, the CDR3 is TGCAGCGTACTGGAGCTGGAGGAGACCCAGTACTTC. The encoded protein is CSVLELEETQYF.

By its share, this clonotype is medium-sized. V usage is TRBV20-1 and J usage is TRBJ2-3, with 8 nucleotides matching TRBD2. The CDR3 is made up of 13 amino acids. Unmatched junction bases numbered 2, after V lost 5 bases and J lost 1 base. CDR1 and CDR2 from the germline V gene are DFQATT and SNEGSKA (reference sequence). The CDR3 DNA reads as TGCAGTGCTCAGACTAGCGGCACAGATACGCAGTATTTT. Translation gives CSAQTSGTDTQYF.

This clonotype was recorded many times. The gene calls are TRBV6-1 and TRBJ2-2; D gene ambiguous. The CDR3 has 14 residues. Germline V lookup: CDR1 MNHNS, CDR2 SASEGT. V was cut by 3 bases and J by 0 bases, with 5 bases left in between. As DNA, the CDR3 is TGTGCCAGCAGTGATGGGGCGAACACCGGGGAGCTGTTTTTT. Its translation is CASSDGANTGELFF.

This clonotype was seen ten or more times. V and J are TRBV29-1 and TRBJ2-3, with D uncertain. Germline V lookup: CDR1 SQVTM, CDR2 ANQGSEA. The CDR3 length is 14 residues. With 6 bases removed from V and 4 bases from J, the gap between germline ends came to 17 bases. DNA of the CDR3: TGCAGCGTCAAGGTTTCGACCCAGCCAGATACGCAGTATTTT. Protein product: CSVKVSTQPDTQYF.

The chain uses TRBV4-2 and TRBJ2-2; no clear D. The CDR3 runs 12 residues. Trimming stripped 1 base from V and 10 bases from J, with 7 bases between. Germline CDR1 and CDR2: LGHNA and YNFKEQ. CDR3 DNA sequence: TGTGCCAGCAGCCAAGTCCCCGTGGAGCTGTTTTTT. Translated: CASSQVPVELFF.

The V and J genes are TRBV5-4 and TRBJ2-3, with TRBD2 matching 9 bases. The length of the CDR3 is 15 residues. V was clipped by 4 bases and J by 0 bases; unmatched bases: 3. The germline CDR1 and CDR2 sequences are SGHNT and YYREEE (reference sequence). As DNA, the CDR3 is TGTGCCAGCAGCCCGAGCGGGAGGAGCACAGATACGCAGTATTTT. Protein: CASSPSGRSTDTQYF.

A word on this clonotype: Germline is not matched at one junction end, which may reflect a read error. The chain links TRBV2 to TRBJ2-7, with a tentative D call TRBD2 (6 bases). The CDR3 runs 13 residues. Germline CDR1 and CDR2: SNHLY and FYNNEI. CDR3 nucleotides: TGTGCCAGCAGTGGGACTGATTGGAGGGAGCAGTATTTC. As protein: CASSGTDWREQYF.

A word on this clonotype: The CDR3 end shows no conserved phenylalanine or tryptophan, and so a read error is likely. The chain links TRBV5-1 to TRBJ1-1; D is possibly TRBD1 (6 bases). This CDR3 contains 15 residues. V was cut by 1 base and J by 1 base, with 11 bases left in between. Germline loops: CDR1 SGHRS, CDR2 YFSETQ. CDR3 bases: TGCGCCAGCAGCTTGTCCGGGACATCGAACACTGAAGCTTTCTAT. This sequence encodes CASSLSGTSNTEAFY.

This clonotype appeared once. The conserved closing phenylalanine or tryptophan is absent in this CDR3, likely reflecting a read error. The V and J genes are TRBV11-3 and TRBJ2-5, with 10 bases aligning to TRBD2. In germline, CDR1 is SGHNT, CDR2 YENEEA. The CDR3 length is 15 residues. V was pared by 2 bases and J by 5 bases, with 5 bases of the junction left unmatched. CDR3 loop: CASSLSGRAGETQYP. The DNA of the CDR3 is TGTGCCAGCAGCTTAAGCGGGAGGGCCGGTGAGACCCAGTACCCC.

This clonotype is labeled as medium-sized (0.01 to 0.1%). The gene calls are TRBV6-2 or TRBV6-3 and TRBJ2-7; 8 nucleotides line up with TRBD2. Looked up from germline, CDR1 is MNHEY and CDR2 is SVGEGT. Trimming at V came to 7 bases and at J to 2 bases, leaving 16 bases not matched to a gene. The CDR3 length is 17 residues. The CDR3 reads CASMGHRTSPGTYEQYF. CDR3 coding DNA: TGTGCCAGCATGGGCCACCGGACTAGCCCCGGGACCTACGAGCAGTACTTC.

Notes on this clonotype: The junction departs from the called germline gene at one end, perhaps through a read error. This chain uses TRBV20-1 with TRBJ1-6; D perhaps matches TRBD1 (5 bases). Germline values: CDR1 DFQATT, CDR2 SNEGSKA (reference sequence). The CDR3 sequence is 11 residues long. The CDR3 region is CIASLGVEALF. The CDR3 DNA sequence: TGCATTGCTAGCCTGGGGGTTGAAGCTCTCTTT.

This clonotype was recorded at least ten times. This chain connects TRBV20-1 to TRBJ2-7; tentatively, D is TRBD1 (5 bases). Germline CDR1 DFQATT, CDR2 SNEGSKA (reference sequence). The CDR3 covers 15 residues. V lost 6 bases to trimming and J lost 7 bases, with 25 bases between them. The CDR3 coding sequence is TGCAGTGCAATAGGGGCCGAGACGTCCGGCGAGGAGCAGTACTTC. Residues: CSAIGAETSGEEQYF.

This clonotype was found many times. The chain carries TRBV25-1 and TRBJ2-5; D ambiguous. Germline CDR1 MGHDK, CDR2 SYGVNS. The CDR3 totals 13 residues. With 5 bases removed from V and 1 base from J, the gap between germline ends came to 8 bases. The chain's CDR3 is CASSIGGQETQYF. The CDR3 DNA follows: TGTGCCAGCAGTATTGGCGGCCAAGAGACCCAGTACTTC.

There are many counts of this clonotype. This chain uses TRBV27 with TRBJ2-1; D could derive from TRBD1 or TRBD2 (5 bases each). With 0 bases removed from V and 0 bases from J, the gap between germline ends came to 12 bases. CDR1 MNHEY and CDR2 SMNVEV come from the germline V gene (reference sequence). CDR3 length equals 17 residues. The DNA of the CDR3 is TGTGCCAGCAGTTTATCGGGGGAGCGAAGCTCCTACAATGAGCAGTTCTTC. Its translation: CASSLSGERSSYNEQFF.